The next 31 T cell receptor beta chains were all read from a single sample in a study of CD8 T cells in Susac syndrome. With random hexamers, roughly 0.5 to 1 ug RNA was reverse transcribed. TCRdb re-called the immunoSEQ multiplex PCR reads with MiXCR, one entry per CDR3 protein. The sample has roughly 110,000 distinct CDR3 sequences, roughly 95% seen once; the top ten hold 0.41%. Sample: CD8+ T cells from PBMCs. The receptors come from a human donor with Susac syndrome.

The V call is TRBV5-6, the J call TRBJ2-7; D perhaps matches TRBD1 (6 bases). The CDR3 runs 14 residues. Trimming left V 4 bases short and J 0 bases short, with 11 bases between. CDR1 and CDR2 (germline): SGHDT, YYEEEE. CDR3 nucleotide sequence: TGTGCCAGCAGCCTAGTAGGGGGCTCCTACGAGCAGTACTTC. Translating gives CASSLVGGSYEQYF.

V is TRBV20-1 and J is TRBJ1-2; 7 nucleotides agree with TRBD1. Trimming removed 3 bases from V and 1 base from J; junction bases left unmatched: 2. Germline V CDR1 and CDR2: DFQATT, SNEGSKA (reference sequence). The CDR3 totals 13 residues. The CDR3 is CSASHRGNYGYTF. The CDR3 nucleotides are TGCAGTGCTAGCCACAGGGGTAACTATGGCTACACCTTC.

The chain recombines TRBV15 with TRBJ2-2; D is ambiguous. This CDR3 is 14 amino acids long. Trimming pared 4 bases from V and 5 bases from J, leaving 11 bases between. Germline V gene lookup returns CDR1 LNHNV and CDR2 YYDKDF (reference sequence). The CDR3 nucleotides are TGTGCCACCAGCACCATCCGGTGGACCGGGGAGCTGTTTTTT. It encodes CATSTIRWTGELFF. Looking up the rest from reference TRBV15 and TRBJ2-2 gives the full variable domain: DAMVIQNPRYQVTQFGKPVTLSCSQTLNHNVMYWYQQKSSQAPKLLFHYYDKDFNNEADTPDNFQSRRPNTSFCFLDIRSPGLGDTAMYLCATSTIRWTGELFFGEGSRLTVL.

The V gene is TRBV4-1, the J gene TRBJ2-5; D possibly corresponds to TRBD2 (6 bases). Germline V gene lookup returns CDR1 MGHRA and CDR2 YSYEKL. The ends were cut back, 0 bases at V and 5 bases at J, with 19 bases in the middle. This CDR3 has 17 residues. CDR3 region: CASSQEWGGGAGETQYF. The DNA for the CDR3 is TGCGCCAGCAGCCAAGAATGGGGAGGAGGGGCCGGGGAGACCCAGTACTTC.

The V gene is TRBV29-1, the J gene TRBJ2-7, with 7 bases fitting TRBD1. CDR1 is SQVTM, CDR2 ANQGSEA, per germline. This CDR3 comprises 14 residues. Trimming cost V 3 bases and J 0 bases; bases outside gene matches: 5. For the CDR3, the DNA is TGCAGCGTTGAGAAAAGGGACAGCTCCTACGAGCAGTACTTC. Protein product: CSVEKRDSSYEQYF.

J is TRBJ2-1 and V is TRBV25-1, with 11 bases fitting TRBD2. The CDR3 is made up of 14 amino acids. In germline, CDR1 is MGHDK, CDR2 SYGVNS. The trim removed 6 bases at V and 8 bases at J, leaving 6 bases unmatched. CDR3 protein: CASSALAGGHEQFF. The CDR3 DNA reads TGTGCCAGCAGCGCCCTAGCGGGGGGCCATGAGCAGTTCTTC. The complete variable domain, with remaining parts taken from reference TRBV25-1 and TRBJ2-1, reads EADIYQTPRYLVIGTGKKITLECSQTMGHDKMYWYQQDPGMELHLIHYSYGVNSTEKGDLSSESTVSRIRTEHFPLTLESARPSHTSQYLCASSALAGGHEQFFGPGTRLTVL.

V gene TRBV5-5 combines with J gene TRBJ2-5; D ambiguous. The CDR3 has 14 amino acids. V was trimmed by 0 bases and J by 2 bases, leaving 8 bases between them. Germline CDR1 SGHKS, CDR2 YYEKEE (reference sequence). The CDR3 DNA follows: TGTGCCAGCAGCTTGGCGCATTTGCAAGAGACCCAGTACTTC. This translates into CASSLAHLQETQYF.

This clonotype was detected only once. The chain joins TRBV2 to TRBJ2-3, with D perhaps TRBD1 or TRBD2 (5 bases each). CDR3 length: 15 amino acids. Germline V gives CDR1 SNHLY, CDR2 FYNNEI. V was clipped by 3 bases and J by 2 bases, with 12 bases between them. CDR3 nucleotide sequence: TGTGCCAGCAGTGATATGGGACCTTTCACAGATACGCAGTATTTT. Its translation: CASSDMGPFTDTQYF.

The chain recombines TRBV6-2 or TRBV6-3 with TRBJ1-2; TRBD1 agrees at 8 bases. The CDR3 loop spans 14 amino acids. Losses at the gene ends were 6 bases for V and 3 bases for J; bases not matched to a gene: 6. CDR1 is MNHEY and CDR2 is SVGEGT in the germline V gene. The CDR3 reads CASSEDRGYYGYTF. The CDR3 DNA is TGTGCCAGCAGCGAAGACAGGGGCTACTATGGCTACACCTTC.

The gene calls are TRBV6-2 or TRBV6-3 and TRBJ1-2; D ambiguous. Germline CDR1 MNHEY, CDR2 SVGEGT. The CDR3 runs 13 residues. Trimming stripped 4 bases from V and 5 bases from J, with 11 bases between. The CDR3: CASSSRPVYGYTF. The CDR3 DNA reads as TGTGCCAGCAGTTCACGCCCGGTGTATGGCTACACCTTC.

This rearrangement joins TRBV4-1 to TRBJ1-4; D call uncertain. Between the trimmed V and J ends, which lost 1 base and 0 bases, there was a span of 12 bases. Germline CDR1 and CDR2: MGHRA and YSYEKL. The CDR3 sequence is 17 residues long. The CDR3 DNA is TGCGCCAGCAGCCAAGTGGGTCATTTCTCAACTAATGAAAAACTGTTTTTT. Translation gives CASSQVGHFSTNEKLFF.

This chain links TRBV20-1 with TRBJ2-2; 7 nucleotides line up with TRBD1. The germline CDR1 and CDR2 sequences are DFQATT and SNEGSKA (reference sequence). V was pared by 6 bases and J by 7 bases, with 11 bases of the junction left unmatched. The CDR3 has 14 amino acids. The CDR3 coding sequence is TGCAGTGCCCGCTTTACAGGGGATGGCGGGGAGCTGTTTTTT. Encoded protein: CSARFTGDGGELFF.

This chain connects TRBV6-6 to TRBJ2-3; perhaps TRBD2 as D (6 bases). The CDR3 sequence is 16 residues long. Trimming cost V 6 bases and J 6 bases, with 22 bases left between them. CDR1 and CDR2 (germline): MNHNY, SVGAGI (reference sequence). CDR3 coding DNA: TGTGCCAGCAGGCCCAACCCGGGACTCCAGGTTGATACGCAGTATTTT. It specifies CASRPNPGLQVDTQYF.

Regarding this clonotype: The junction differs from germline at one of its ends, possibly a read error. The chain employs TRBV28 and TRBJ1-6; possibly TRBD1 for D (6 bases). Germline loops: CDR1 MDHEN, CDR2 SYDVKM. This CDR3 is built from 13 residues. CDR3 amino acids: CASNGGGNSPLHF. The CDR3 nucleotides read TGCGCCAGCAATGGGGGCGGGAATTCACCCCTCCACTTT. The full variable domain, in which reference TRBV28 and TRBJ1-6 provide the parts outside the CDR3, is DVKVTQSSRYLVKRTGEKVFLECVQDMDHENMFWYRQDPGLGLRLIYFSYDVKMKEKGDIPEGYSVSREKKERFSLILESASTNQTSMYLCASNGGGNSPLHFGNGTRLTVT.

V gene TRBV4-2 combines with J gene TRBJ2-3; no firm D call. Deletions cut 5 bases from V and 0 bases from J, with 15 bases between. This CDR3 is built from 16 residues. Germline CDR1 LGHNA, CDR2 YNFKEQ. CDR3: CASSYQAASSTDTQYF. CDR3 in DNA: TGTGCCAGCAGCTACCAGGCAGCCTCTAGCACAGATACGCAGTATTTT.

The chain has TRBV19 and TRBJ2-1; no firm D call. Trimming took 4 bases from V and 6 from J, leaving 1 base between them. The CDR3 has 10 amino acids. CDR1 is LNHDA, CDR2 SQIVND, per germline (reference sequence). The CDR3 bases are TGTGCCAGTAGTAGCAATGAGCAGTTCTTC. This sequence encodes CASSSNEQFF. The full variable domain, rest sourced from reference TRBV19 and TRBJ2-1, is DGGITQSPKYLFRKEGQNVTLSCEQNLNHDAMYWYRQDPGQGLRLIYYSQIVNDFQKGDIAEGYSVSREKKESFPLTVTSAQKNPTAFYLCASSSNEQFFGPGTRLTVL.

The chain has TRBV6-2 or TRBV6-3 and TRBJ1-2, with 8 bases fitting TRBD1. Germline V gene data show CDR1 as MNHEY and CDR2 as SVGEGT. This CDR3 contains 13 residues. V lost 2 bases, J lost 5 bases, and 1 base stayed unmatched. As DNA, the CDR3 is TGTGCCAGCAGTTACCGGACAGGGTATGGCTACACCTTC. Residues: CASSYRTGYGYTF.

The gene calls are TRBV5-5 and TRBJ2-7; 7 bases fit TRBD1. Germline values: CDR1 SGHKS, CDR2 YYEKEE (reference sequence). The CDR3 has 14 amino acids. Trimming took 6 bases from V and 3 from J; bases not matched to a gene: 9. The CDR3 loop reads CASIPRQGGYEQYF. The CDR3 DNA sequence: TGTGCCAGCATCCCCAGACAGGGCGGCTACGAGCAGTACTTC.

This clonotype was picked up one time. This chain links TRBV29-1 with TRBJ2-1; no clear D gene. This CDR3 has 10 amino acids. V shed 6 bases and J shed 9 bases, with 9 bases lying between them. Germline V gives CDR1 SQVTM, CDR2 ANQGSEA. The CDR3 region is CSVYNGEQFF. The CDR3 DNA sequence: TGCAGCGTATACAACGGTGAGCAGTTCTTC.

The chain employs TRBV10-3 and TRBJ2-7; 7 bases map to TRBD1. V lost 3 bases to trimming and J lost 7 bases; unmatched junction nucleotides: 9. This CDR3 is built from 14 residues. CDR1 and CDR2 (germline): ENHRY, SYGVKD. DNA of the CDR3: TGTGCCATCAGTGAAGGTGACAGGGCATGGGAGCAGTACTTC. This codes for CAISEGDRAWEQYF.

The rearrangement links TRBV5-8 to TRBJ2-6; D is possibly TRBD1 or TRBD2 (5 bases each). This CDR3 is built from 13 residues. Germline V gene sequence: CDR1 SGHTS, CDR2 YDEGEE. Trimming removed 9 bases from V and 5 bases from J, with 12 bases in between. The CDR3 is CATRDLWANVLTF. The DNA for the CDR3 is TGTGCCACCCGGGACCTTTGGGCCAACGTCCTGACTTTC.

This chain uses TRBV24-1 with TRBJ2-2; the D is unclear. Germline values: CDR1 KGHDR, CDR2 SFDVKD. V lost 10 bases and J 5 bases, leaving 16 bases between the germline ends. This CDR3 comprises 14 residues. CDR3 nucleotide sequence: TGTGCCACAGAAGCCGCCGGCCGGACCGGGGAGCTGTTTTTT. Its protein is CATEAAGRTGELFF.

This clonotype was found once. J is TRBJ2-3 and V is TRBV7-9; D perhaps matches TRBD2 (5 bases). Per the germline V gene, CDR1 is SEHNR and CDR2 is FQNEAQ (reference sequence). This CDR3 is 13 amino acids long. The V and J ends lost 7 bases and 2 bases respectively, with 10 bases between them. CDR3 DNA sequence: TGTGCCAGCAAATCCGGGAACACAGATACGCAGTATTTT. It encodes CASKSGNTDTQYF.

The chain joins TRBV29-1 to TRBJ2-7, with D possibly being TRBD1 (5 bases). Germline CDR1 is SQVTM and CDR2 is ANQGSEA. The CDR3 loop spans 13 amino acids. Deletions cut 0 bases from V and 0 bases from J, with 6 bases between. The CDR3 bases are TGCAGCGTTGAAGACAGGGACTCCTACGAGCAGTACTTC. It translates to CSVEDRDSYEQYF.

The genes are TRBV20-1 and TRBJ1-2; 7 bases map to TRBD1. V was pared by 5 bases and J by 8 bases, with 8 bases of the junction left unmatched. There are 12 residues in the CDR3. Germline assignment: CDR1 DFQATT and CDR2 SNEGSKA (reference sequence). The CDR3 sequence: CSAPGTERGYTF. In DNA, the CDR3 is TGCAGTGCTCCCGGGACAGAGAGGGGCTACACCTTC.

The chain carries TRBV6-1 and TRBJ2-1; possible D gene TRBD2, 7 bases. The CDR3 length is 17 residues. Trimming stripped 7 bases from V and 2 bases from J, with 21 bases between. Per the germline V gene, CDR1 is MNHNS and CDR2 is SASEGT. The CDR3: CASNGLGGSGAYNEQFF. Here the CDR3 DNA reads TGTGCCAGCAACGGACTAGGGGGTTCAGGGGCCTACAATGAGCAGTTCTTC.

For the CDR3, the DNA is TGCAGTGCTAGCGGCGGGGGCGGCAATCAGCCCCAGCATTTT. It translates to CSASGGGGNQPQHF. V gene TRBV20-1 combines with J gene TRBJ1-5; D might be TRBD1 (6 bases). Trimming removed 3 bases from V and 2 bases from J, with 11 bases in between. This CDR3 comprises 14 residues. Germline V gene sequence: CDR1 DFQATT, CDR2 SNEGSKA (reference sequence).

The chain joins TRBV13 to TRBJ2-5; the match to TRBD2 covers 9 bases. After removal of 5 bases from V and 2 bases from J, the junction contained 3 bases not matched to a gene. The CDR3 is 14 residues long. Germline assignment: CDR1 PRHDT and CDR2 FYEKMQ (reference sequence). The CDR3 spells CASSPSGVQETQYF. As DNA, the CDR3 is TGTGCCAGCAGCCCTAGCGGGGTTCAAGAGACCCAGTACTTC.

The chain has TRBV7-9 and TRBJ1-6; D is uncertain. The V gene's germline CDR1 is SEHNR and CDR2 FQNEAQ (reference sequence). V lost 2 bases to trimming and J lost 8 bases, with 7 bases between them. This CDR3 is 13 amino acids long. CDR3: CASSLSEDSPLHF. The CDR3 nucleotides are TGTGCCAGCAGCTTATCGGAGGATTCACCCCTCCACTTT.

J is TRBJ2-7 and V is TRBV7-9; TRBD1 is a possible D gene (6 bases). The CDR3 contains 14 residues. Looked up from germline, CDR1 is SEHNR and CDR2 is FQNEAQ (reference sequence). V was clipped by 5 bases and J by 7 bases, with 18 bases between them. In nucleotides, the CDR3 is TGTGCCAGCAGCCCTGCCCAGGGGCTTGGAGAGCAGTACTTC. It yields the protein CASSPAQGLGEQYF. The full variable domain, rest sourced from reference TRBV7-9 and TRBJ2-7, is DTGVSQNPRHKITKRGQNVTFRCDPISEHNRLYWYRQTLGQGPEFLTYFQNEAQLEKSRLLSDRFSAERPKGSFSTLEIQRTEQGDSAMYLCASSPAQGLGEQYFGPGTRLTVT.

J is TRBJ1-5 and V is TRBV27, with a tentative D call TRBD1 (5 bases). CDR1 is MNHEY, CDR2 SMNVEV, per germline (reference sequence). V gave up 11 bases and J gave up 4 bases, with 12 bases separating them. The CDR3 sequence is 12 residues long. The CDR3 DNA is TGTGCCCCCAGGGAGGGTAATCAGCCCCAGCATTTT. Its protein is CAPREGNQPQHF.